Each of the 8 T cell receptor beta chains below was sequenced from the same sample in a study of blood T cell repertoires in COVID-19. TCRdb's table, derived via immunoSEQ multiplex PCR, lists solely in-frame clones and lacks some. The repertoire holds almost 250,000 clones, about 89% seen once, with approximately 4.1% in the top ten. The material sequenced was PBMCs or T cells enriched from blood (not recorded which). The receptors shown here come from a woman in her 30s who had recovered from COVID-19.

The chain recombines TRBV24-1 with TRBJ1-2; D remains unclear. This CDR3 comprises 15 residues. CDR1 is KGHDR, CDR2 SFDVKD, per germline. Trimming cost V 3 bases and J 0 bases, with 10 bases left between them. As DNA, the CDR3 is TGTGCCACCAGTGATCCCGGGGTACCTAACTATGGCTACACCTTC. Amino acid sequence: CATSDPGVPNYGYTF.

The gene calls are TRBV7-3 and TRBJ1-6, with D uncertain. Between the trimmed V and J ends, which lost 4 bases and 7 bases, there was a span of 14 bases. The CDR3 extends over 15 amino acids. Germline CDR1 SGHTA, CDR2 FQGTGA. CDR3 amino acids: CASSSTGRRNSPLHF. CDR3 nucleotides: TGTGCCAGCAGCTCAACGGGCAGAAGGAATTCACCCCTCCACTTT.

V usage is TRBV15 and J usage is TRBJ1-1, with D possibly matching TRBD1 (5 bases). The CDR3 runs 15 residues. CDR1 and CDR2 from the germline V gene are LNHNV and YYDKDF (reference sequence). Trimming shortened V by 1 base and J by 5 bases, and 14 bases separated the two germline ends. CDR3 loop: CATSRGGQTGTEAFF. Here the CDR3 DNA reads TGTGCCACCAGCAGAGGGGGCCAGACCGGGACTGAAGCTTTCTTT.

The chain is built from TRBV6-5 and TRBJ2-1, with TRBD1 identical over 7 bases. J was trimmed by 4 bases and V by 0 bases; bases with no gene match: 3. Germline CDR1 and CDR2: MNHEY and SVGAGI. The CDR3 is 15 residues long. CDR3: CASSYSQGTYNEQFF. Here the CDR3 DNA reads TGTGCCAGCAGTTACTCACAGGGGACATACAATGAGCAGTTCTTC.

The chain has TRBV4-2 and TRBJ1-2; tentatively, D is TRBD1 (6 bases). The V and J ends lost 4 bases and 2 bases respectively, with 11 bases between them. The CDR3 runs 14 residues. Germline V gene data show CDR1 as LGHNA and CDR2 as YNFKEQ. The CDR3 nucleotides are TGTGCCAGCAGCCCCCAGGGGAGCAACTATGGCTACACCTTC. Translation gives CASSPQGSNYGYTF.

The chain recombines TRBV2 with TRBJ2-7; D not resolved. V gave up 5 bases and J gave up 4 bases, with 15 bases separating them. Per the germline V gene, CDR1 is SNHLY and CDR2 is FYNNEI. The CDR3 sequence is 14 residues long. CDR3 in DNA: TGTGCCAGCAGTCCCGGGTCTTCGATTTACGAGCAGTACTTC. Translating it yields CASSPGSSIYEQYF.

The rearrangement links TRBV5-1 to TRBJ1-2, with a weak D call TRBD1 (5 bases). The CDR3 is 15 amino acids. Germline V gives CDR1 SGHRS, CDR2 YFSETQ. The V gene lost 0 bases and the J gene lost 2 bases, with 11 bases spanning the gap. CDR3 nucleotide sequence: TGCGCCAGCAGCTTGGCGGGGGGTCAGAACTATGGCTACACCTTC. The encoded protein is CASSLAGGQNYGYTF.

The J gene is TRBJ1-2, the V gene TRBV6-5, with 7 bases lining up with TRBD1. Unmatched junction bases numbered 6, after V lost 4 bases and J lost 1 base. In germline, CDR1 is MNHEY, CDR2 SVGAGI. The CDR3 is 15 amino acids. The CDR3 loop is CASSSRDSLNYGYTF. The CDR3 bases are TGTGCCAGCAGTTCCCGGGACAGCCTTAACTATGGCTACACCTTC.